The rows below give T cell receptor beta chains drawn from one sample of a study of shared clonotypes between healthy human individuals. The table came from immunoSEQ multiplex PCR; TCRdb's copy has only in-frame clones and leaves some out. The sample has around 2.3 million clones, 90% to 96% seen once. Sample: naive CD4+ T cells sorted from blood. The receptors derive from a man between 18 and 29 years old in good health. The CDR3 runs from the conserved cysteine through the conserved F or W. The D gene is left open where the match is weak. Part of the rows lack a size; the others show once, few, many or a class for expanded clones.

D: TRBD1
J: TRBJ2-1
V: TRBV6-1
size: NA
DNA: TGTGCCAGCAGTGAATTAGGAGAGGCGACAGGGGCCAATGAGCAGTTCTTC
CDR3: CASSELGEATGANEQFF

D: NA
J: TRBJ1-5
V: TRBV6-1
size: once
DNA: TGTGCCAGCAGTGAAGGGCAGACTTACCAGCCCCAGCATTTT
CDR3: CASSEGQTYQPQHF

D: TRBD1
J: TRBJ1-3
V: TRBV4-1
size: NA
DNA: TGCGCCAGCAGCCCGAAGACAGGGGGAATTTCTGGAAACACCATATATTTT
CDR3: CASSPKTGGISGNTIYF

D: NA
J: TRBJ1-2
V: TRBV10-2
size: NA
DNA: TGCGCCAGCAGTGAGGACAGGCATAACTATGGCTACACCTTC
CDR3: CASSEDRHNYGYTF

D: TRBD1
J: TRBJ1-6
V: TRBV27
size: NA
DNA: TGTGCCAGCAGTTCAGGACAGGTCTATAATTCACCCCTCCACTTT
CDR3: CASSSGQVYNSPLHF

D: NA
J: TRBJ1-2
V: TRBV2
size: NA
DNA: TGTGCCAGCAGTGCTGCGGGGAACTATGGCTACACCTTC
CDR3: CASSAAGNYGYTF

D: NA
J: TRBJ2-5
V: TRBV5-4
size: NA
DNA: TGTGCCAGCAGCTTCCGTAATACGGAGACCCAGTACTTC
CDR3: CASSFRNTETQYF

D: NA
J: TRBJ2-5
V: TRBV10-3
size: NA
DNA: TGTGCCATCAGTGACCCCTGGGGGGCAGGCCTCCAAGAGACCCAGTACTTC
CDR3: CAISDPWGAGLQETQYF

D: NA
J: TRBJ1-1
V: TRBV14
size: NA
DNA: TGTGCCAGCAGCAGGTTCAGGAGCTCAGGGGAGAACACTGAAGCTTTCTTT
CDR3: CASSRFRSSGENTEAFF

D: NA
J: TRBJ1-4
V: TRBV21-1
size: NA
DNA: TGTGCCAGCAGCAAAACAATGACAGGATATGCAACTAATGAAAAACTGTTTTTT
CDR3: CASSKTMTGYATNEKLFF

D: NA
J: TRBJ1-2
V: TRBV6-5
size: NA
DNA: TGTGCCAGCAGTTACTCGGGGCGAAACTATGGCTACACCTTC
CDR3: CASSYSGRNYGYTF

D: TRBD1
J: TRBJ1-1
V: TRBV18
size: NA
DNA: TGTGCCAGCTCACCAGGTAACAGGGGCCAAGCTTTCTTT
CDR3: CASSPGNRGQAFF

D: NA
J: TRBJ2-7
V: TRBV28
size: NA
DNA: TGTGCCAGCAGTGGAGGGGGGCTGGGGAGCTCCTACGAGCAGTACTTC
CDR3: CASSGGGLGSSYEQYF

D: TRBD2
J: TRBJ2-7
V: TRBV18
size: NA
DNA: TGTGCCAGCTTCCCCGGACTAGCGGGAGGGCTGGACGAGCAGTACTTC
CDR3: CASFPGLAGGLDEQYF

D: NA
J: TRBJ1-6
V: TRBV6-1
size: NA
DNA: TGTGCCAGCAGTGTGGTGGGGGCAGAGAATAATTCACCCCTCCACTTT
CDR3: CASSVVGAENNSPLHF

D: TRBD1
J: TRBJ1-3
V: TRBV15
size: once
DNA: TGTGCCACCAGCAGGGACAGGGTAGGAGTTGGAAACACCATATATTTT
CDR3: CATSRDRVGVGNTIYF

D: NA
J: TRBJ1-2
V: TRBV28
size: NA
DNA: TGTGCCAGCAGTCGGAGACAGTATGGCTACACCTTC
CDR3: CASSRRQYGYTF

D: TRBD1
J: TRBJ1-5
V: TRBV6-5
size: NA
DNA: TGTGCCAGCAGCAGACAGGGGGATAGCGATCAGCCCCAGCATTTT
CDR3: CASSRQGDSDQPQHF

D: NA
J: TRBJ2-5
V: TRBV27
size: NA
DNA: TGTGCCAGCAGTTTAACCCCCTCAGGGGAGACCCAGTACTTC
CDR3: CASSLTPSGETQYF

D: NA
J: TRBJ2-3
V: TRBV5-1
size: NA
DNA: TGCGCCAGCAGTCTAAACGGGGGGCCGACAGATACGCAGTATTTT
CDR3: CASSLNGGPTDTQYF

D: TRBD1
J: TRBJ2-2
V: TRBV11-2
size: once
DNA: TGTGCCAGCAGCTTGACAGGGACGGACACCGGGGAGCTGTTTTTT
CDR3: CASSLTGTDTGELFF

D: NA
J: TRBJ2-7
V: TRBV7-2
size: NA
DNA: TGTGCCAGCAGCCTAGGAGGGGGCAGGAACGAGCAGTACTTC
CDR3: CASSLGGGRNEQYF

D: NA
J: TRBJ1-1
V: TRBV9
size: NA
DNA: TGTGCCAGCAGCGTAGATGCCACCGGGGTAAGGGGGGAAGCTTTCTTT
CDR3: CASSVDATGVRGEAFF

D: NA
J: TRBJ2-5
V: TRBV6-6
size: NA
DNA: TGTGCCAGCAGTTATCGGCGGAACCAAGAGACCCAGTACTTC
CDR3: CASSYRRNQETQYF

D: TRBD2
J: TRBJ2-5
V: TRBV7-6
size: NA
DNA: TGTGCCAGCAGCGCCTCCGGGACTAGCGTCCAAGAGACCCAGTACTTC
CDR3: CASSASGTSVQETQYF

D: NA
J: TRBJ2-2
V: TRBV25-1
size: NA
DNA: TGTGCCAGCAGTGAAACGACCCAACGAGCCACCGGGGAGCTGTTTTTT
CDR3: CASSETTQRATGELFF

D: NA
J: TRBJ2-3
V: TRBV11-3
size: NA
DNA: TGTGCCAGCAGCTTAGGGCGCACAGATACGCAGTATTTT
CDR3: CASSLGRTDTQYF

D: NA
J: TRBJ2-2
V: TRBV2
size: NA
DNA: TGTGCCAGCAGTGGTGAAGGGGGTAGGGTCACCGGGGAGCTGTTTTTT
CDR3: CASSGEGGRVTGELFF